This TCR beta chain was sequenced for a study of PD-1 blockade in classical Hodgkin lymphoma. Germline CDR1 and CDR2: SGHAT and FQNNGV. V shed 5 bases and J 1 base; nucleotides not matched to a gene: 7. The CDR3 contains 16 residues. TCRdb's table, derived via immunoSEQ multiplex PCR, lists solely in-frame clones and lacks some. The table has under 6,000 clones, approximately 90% seen once. Indicated time point: newly diagnosed, previously untreated cHL patient sample. Isolated CD8+ T cells were derived from thawed PBMCs through magnetic negative selection. PBMCs from untreated, newly diagnosed classical Hodgkin lymphoma were comparison samples.

The chain combines TRBV11-2 with TRBJ2-1; TRBD2 aligns across 8 bases. The receptor was derived from a human donor with classical Hodgkin lymphoma. The specimen sequenced was CD8+ T cells from blood. Here the CDR3 DNA reads TGTGCCAGCAGCCCCACTAGCGGCCAGTCCTACAATGAGCAGTTCTTC. Translating it yields CASSPTSGQSYNEQFF.